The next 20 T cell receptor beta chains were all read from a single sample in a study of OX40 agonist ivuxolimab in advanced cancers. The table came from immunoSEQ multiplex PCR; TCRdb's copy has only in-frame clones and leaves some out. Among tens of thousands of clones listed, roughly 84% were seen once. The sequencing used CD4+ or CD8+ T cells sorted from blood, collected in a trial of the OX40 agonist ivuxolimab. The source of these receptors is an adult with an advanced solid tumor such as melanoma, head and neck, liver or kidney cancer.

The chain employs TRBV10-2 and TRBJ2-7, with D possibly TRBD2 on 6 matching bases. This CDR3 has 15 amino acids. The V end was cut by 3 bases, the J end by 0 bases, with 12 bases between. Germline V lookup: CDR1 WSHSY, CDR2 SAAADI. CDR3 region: CASSDWRGSSYEQYF. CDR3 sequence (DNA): TGCGCCAGCAGTGATTGGCGGGGTAGCTCCTACGAGCAGTACTTC.

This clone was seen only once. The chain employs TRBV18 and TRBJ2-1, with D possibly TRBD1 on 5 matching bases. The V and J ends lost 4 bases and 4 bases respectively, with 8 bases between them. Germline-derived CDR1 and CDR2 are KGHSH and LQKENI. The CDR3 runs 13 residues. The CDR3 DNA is TGTGCCAGCTCACAACAGGTATACAATGAGCAGTTCTTC. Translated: CASSQQVYNEQFF.

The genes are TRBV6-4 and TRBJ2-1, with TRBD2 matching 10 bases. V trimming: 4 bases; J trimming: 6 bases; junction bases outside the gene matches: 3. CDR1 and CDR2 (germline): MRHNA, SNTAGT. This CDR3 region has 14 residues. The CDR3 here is CASSVSGRPNEQFF. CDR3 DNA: TGTGCCAGCAGTGTTAGCGGGAGGCCCAATGAGCAGTTCTTC.

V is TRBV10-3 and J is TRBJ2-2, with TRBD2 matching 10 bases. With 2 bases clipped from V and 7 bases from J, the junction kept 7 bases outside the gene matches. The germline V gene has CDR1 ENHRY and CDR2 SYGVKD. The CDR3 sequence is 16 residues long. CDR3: CAISEELAGANGELFF. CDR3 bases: TGTGCCATCAGTGAGGAGCTAGCGGGAGCCAACGGGGAGCTGTTTTTT.

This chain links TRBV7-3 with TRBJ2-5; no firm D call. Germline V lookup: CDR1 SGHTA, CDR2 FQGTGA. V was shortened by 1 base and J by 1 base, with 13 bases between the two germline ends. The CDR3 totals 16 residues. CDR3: CASSLSPTESQETQYF. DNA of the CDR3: TGTGCCAGCAGCTTAAGCCCCACCGAATCCCAAGAGACCCAGTACTTC.

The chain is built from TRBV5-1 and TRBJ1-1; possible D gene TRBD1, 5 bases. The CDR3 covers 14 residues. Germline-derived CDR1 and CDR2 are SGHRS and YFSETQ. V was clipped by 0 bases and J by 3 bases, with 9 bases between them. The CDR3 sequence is CASSLGQTDTEAFF. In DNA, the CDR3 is TGCGCCAGCAGCTTGGGACAGACCGACACTGAAGCTTTCTTT.

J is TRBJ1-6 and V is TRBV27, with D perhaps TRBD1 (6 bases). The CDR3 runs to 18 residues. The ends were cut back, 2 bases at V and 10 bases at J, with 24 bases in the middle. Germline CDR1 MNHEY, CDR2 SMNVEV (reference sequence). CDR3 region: CASSLRFSGAGVRSPLHF. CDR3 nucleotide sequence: TGTGCCAGCAGTTTAAGGTTTTCCGGGGCAGGGGTCCGCTCACCCCTCCACTTT.

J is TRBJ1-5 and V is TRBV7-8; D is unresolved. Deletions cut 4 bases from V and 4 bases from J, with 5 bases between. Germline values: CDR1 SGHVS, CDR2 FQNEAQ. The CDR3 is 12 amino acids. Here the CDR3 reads CASSSLNQPQHF. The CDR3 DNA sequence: TGTGCCAGCAGCTCCCTGAATCAGCCCCAGCATTTT. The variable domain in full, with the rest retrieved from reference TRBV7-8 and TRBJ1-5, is GAGVSQSPRYKVAKRGQDVALRCDPISGHVSLFWYQQALGQGPEFLTYFQNEAQLDKSGLPSDRFFAERPEGSVSTLKIQRTQQEDSAVYLCASSSLNQPQHFGDGTRLSIL.

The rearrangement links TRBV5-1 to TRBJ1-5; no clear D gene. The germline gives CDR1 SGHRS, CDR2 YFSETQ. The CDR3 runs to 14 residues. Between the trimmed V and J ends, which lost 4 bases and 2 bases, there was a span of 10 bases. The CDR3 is CASSLSGGNQPQHF. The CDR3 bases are TGCGCCAGCAGCCTGTCTGGGGGCAATCAGCCCCAGCATTTT.

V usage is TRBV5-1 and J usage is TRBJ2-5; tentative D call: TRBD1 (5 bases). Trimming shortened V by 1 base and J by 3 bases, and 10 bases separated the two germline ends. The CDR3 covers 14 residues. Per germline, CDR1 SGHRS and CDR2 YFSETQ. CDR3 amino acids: CASSLTWGKETQYF. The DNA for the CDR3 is TGCGCCAGCAGCTTGACGTGGGGCAAAGAGACCCAGTACTTC.

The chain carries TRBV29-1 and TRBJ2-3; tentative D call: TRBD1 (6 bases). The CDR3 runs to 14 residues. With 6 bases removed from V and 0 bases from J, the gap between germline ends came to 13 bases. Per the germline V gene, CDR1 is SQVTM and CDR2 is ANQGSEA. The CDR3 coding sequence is TGCAGCGTGACAACAGGGCTTAGCACAGATACGCAGTATTTT. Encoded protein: CSVTTGLSTDTQYF.

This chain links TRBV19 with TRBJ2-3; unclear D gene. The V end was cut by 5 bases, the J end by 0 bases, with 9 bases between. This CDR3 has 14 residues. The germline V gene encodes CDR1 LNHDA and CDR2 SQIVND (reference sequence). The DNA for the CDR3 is TGTGCCAGTAGTCCCTCACCTAGCACAGATACGCAGTATTTT. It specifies CASSPSPSTDTQYF. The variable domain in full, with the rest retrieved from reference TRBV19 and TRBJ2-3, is DGGITQSPKYLFRKEGQNVTLSCEQNLNHDAMYWYRQDPGQGLRLIYYSQIVNDFQKGDIAEGYSVSREKKESFPLTVTSAQKNPTAFYLCASSPSPSTDTQYFGPGTRLTVL.

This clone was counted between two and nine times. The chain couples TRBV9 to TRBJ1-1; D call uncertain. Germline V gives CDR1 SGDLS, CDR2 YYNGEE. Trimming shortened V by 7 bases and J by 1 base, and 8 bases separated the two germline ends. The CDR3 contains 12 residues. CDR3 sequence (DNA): TGTGCCAGCGGAAACCCGAACACTGAAGCTTTCTTT. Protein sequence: CASGNPNTEAFF.

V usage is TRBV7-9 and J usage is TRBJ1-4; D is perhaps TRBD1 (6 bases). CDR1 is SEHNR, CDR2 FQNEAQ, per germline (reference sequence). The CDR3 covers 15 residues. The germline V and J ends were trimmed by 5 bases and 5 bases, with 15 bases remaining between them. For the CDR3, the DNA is TGTGCCAGCAGCGCCTCAGGGGCATCAAATGAAAAACTGTTTTTT. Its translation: CASSASGASNEKLFF.

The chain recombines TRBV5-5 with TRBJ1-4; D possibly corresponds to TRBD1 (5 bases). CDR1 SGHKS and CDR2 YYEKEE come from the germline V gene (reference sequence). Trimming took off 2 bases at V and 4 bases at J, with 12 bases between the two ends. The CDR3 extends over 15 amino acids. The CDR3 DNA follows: TGTGCCAGCAGCTTTTCGGGGACGGATAATGAAAAACTGTTTTTT. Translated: CASSFSGTDNEKLFF.

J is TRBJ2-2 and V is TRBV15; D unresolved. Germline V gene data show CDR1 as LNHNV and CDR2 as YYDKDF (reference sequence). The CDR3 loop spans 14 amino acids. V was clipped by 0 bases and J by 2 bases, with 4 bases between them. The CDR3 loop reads CATSRDLNTGELFF. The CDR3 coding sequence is TGTGCCACCAGCAGAGATCTCAACACCGGGGAGCTGTTTTTT. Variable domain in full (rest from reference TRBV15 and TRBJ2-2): DAMVIQNPRYQVTQFGKPVTLSCSQTLNHNVMYWYQQKSSQAPKLLFHYYDKDFNNEADTPDNFQSRRPNTSFCFLDIRSPGLGDTAMYLCATSRDLNTGELFFGEGSRLTVL.

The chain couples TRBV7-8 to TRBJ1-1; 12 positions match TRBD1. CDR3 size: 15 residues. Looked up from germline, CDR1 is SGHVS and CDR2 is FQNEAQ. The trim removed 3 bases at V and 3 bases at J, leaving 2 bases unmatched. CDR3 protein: CASSLGQGADTEAFF. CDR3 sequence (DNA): TGTGCCAGCAGCTTGGGACAGGGGGCGGACACTGAAGCTTTCTTT.

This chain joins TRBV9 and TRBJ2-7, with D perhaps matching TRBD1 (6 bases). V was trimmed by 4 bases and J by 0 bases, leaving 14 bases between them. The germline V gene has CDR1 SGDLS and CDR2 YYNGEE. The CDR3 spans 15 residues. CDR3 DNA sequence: TGTGCCAGCAGCCCGCACAGGGCCTTCTCCTACGAGCAGTACTTC. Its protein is CASSPHRAFSYEQYF.

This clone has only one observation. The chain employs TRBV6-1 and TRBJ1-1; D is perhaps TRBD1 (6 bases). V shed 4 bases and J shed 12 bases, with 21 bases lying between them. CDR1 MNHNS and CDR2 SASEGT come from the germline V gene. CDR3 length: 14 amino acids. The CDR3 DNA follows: TGTGCCAGCAGTGCCGGGGGGGGAACAGGGTATACTTTCTTT. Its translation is CASSAGGGTGYTFF.

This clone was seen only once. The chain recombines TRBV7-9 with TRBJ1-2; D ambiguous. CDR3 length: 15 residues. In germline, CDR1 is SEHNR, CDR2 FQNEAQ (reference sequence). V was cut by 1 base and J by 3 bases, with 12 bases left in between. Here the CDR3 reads CASSLGGRGDYGYTF. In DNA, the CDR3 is TGTGCCAGCAGCTTAGGTGGCCGAGGAGACTATGGCTACACCTTC.